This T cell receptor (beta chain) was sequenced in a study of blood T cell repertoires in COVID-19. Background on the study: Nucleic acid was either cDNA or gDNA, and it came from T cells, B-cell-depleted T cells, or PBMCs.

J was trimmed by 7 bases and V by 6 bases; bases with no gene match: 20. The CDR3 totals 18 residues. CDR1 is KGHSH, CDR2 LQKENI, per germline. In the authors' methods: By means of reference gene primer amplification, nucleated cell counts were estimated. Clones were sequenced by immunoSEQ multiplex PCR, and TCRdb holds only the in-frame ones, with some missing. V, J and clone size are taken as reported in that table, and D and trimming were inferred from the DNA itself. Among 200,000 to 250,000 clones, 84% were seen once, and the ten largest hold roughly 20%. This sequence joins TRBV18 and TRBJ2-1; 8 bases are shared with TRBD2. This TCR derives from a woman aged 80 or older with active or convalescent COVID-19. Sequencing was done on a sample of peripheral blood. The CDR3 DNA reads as TGTGCCAGCTCCCAACACCGGTTGGGAATCGGACTAGCAAATGAGCAGTTCTTC. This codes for CASSQHRLGIGLANEQFF.